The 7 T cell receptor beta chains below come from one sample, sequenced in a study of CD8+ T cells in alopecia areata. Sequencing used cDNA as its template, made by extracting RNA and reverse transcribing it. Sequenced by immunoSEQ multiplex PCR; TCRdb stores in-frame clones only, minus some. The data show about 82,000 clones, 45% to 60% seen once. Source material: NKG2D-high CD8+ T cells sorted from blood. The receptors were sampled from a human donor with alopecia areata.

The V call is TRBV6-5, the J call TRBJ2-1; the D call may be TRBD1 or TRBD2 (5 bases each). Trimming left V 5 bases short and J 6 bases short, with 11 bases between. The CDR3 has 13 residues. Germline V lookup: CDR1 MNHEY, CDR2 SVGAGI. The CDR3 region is CASSHGTGNEQFF. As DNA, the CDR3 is TGTGCCAGCAGTCACGGGACCGGCAATGAGCAGTTCTTC.

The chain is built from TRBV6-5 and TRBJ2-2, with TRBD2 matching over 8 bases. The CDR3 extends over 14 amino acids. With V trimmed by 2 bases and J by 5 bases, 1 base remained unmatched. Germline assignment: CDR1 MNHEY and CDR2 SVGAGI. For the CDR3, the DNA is TGTGCCAGCAGTTACCCGGGAGGGACCGGGGAGCTGTTTTTT. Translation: CASSYPGGTGELFF.

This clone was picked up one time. CDR3 bases: TGTGCCAGTTTCTCCCTCTCCTACAATGAGCAGTTCTTC. It yields the protein CASFSLSYNEQFF. The genes are TRBV13 and TRBJ2-1; D is unresolved. The CDR3 covers 13 residues. Per germline, CDR1 PRHDT and CDR2 FYEKMQ (reference sequence). Trimming took 9 bases from V and 0 from J, leaving 9 bases between them.

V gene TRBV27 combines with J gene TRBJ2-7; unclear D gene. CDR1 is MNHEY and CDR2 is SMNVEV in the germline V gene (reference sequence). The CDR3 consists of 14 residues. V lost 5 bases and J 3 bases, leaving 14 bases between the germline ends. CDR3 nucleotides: TGTGCCAGCAGTATCTCAGAAGCTCACTACGAGCAGTACTTC. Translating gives CASSISEAHYEQYF.

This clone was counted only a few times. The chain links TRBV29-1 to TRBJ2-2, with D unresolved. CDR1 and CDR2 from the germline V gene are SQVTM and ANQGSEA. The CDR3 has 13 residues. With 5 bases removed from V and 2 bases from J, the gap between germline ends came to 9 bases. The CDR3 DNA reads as TGCAGCGTTCTGGTAGGAAACACCGGGGAGCTGTTTTTT. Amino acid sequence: CSVLVGNTGELFF.

DNA for the CDR3: TGTGCCAGCAGCCCGACAGCAGGCAATCAGCCCCAGCATTTT. Protein sequence: CASSPTAGNQPQHF. V gene TRBV7-8 combines with J gene TRBJ1-5; D might be TRBD1 (5 bases). V was trimmed by 5 bases and J by 2 bases, leaving 10 bases between them. Germline CDR1 is SGHVS and CDR2 is FQNEAQ. The CDR3 has 14 amino acids.

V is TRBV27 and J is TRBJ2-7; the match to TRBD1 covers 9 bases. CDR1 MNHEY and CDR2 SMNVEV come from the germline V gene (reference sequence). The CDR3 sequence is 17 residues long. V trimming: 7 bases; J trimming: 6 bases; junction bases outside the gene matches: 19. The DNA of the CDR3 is TGTGCCAGCATCCCCCTGGGTGGCGGGACAGGGAGGAGCGAGCAGTACTTC. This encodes CASIPLGGGTGRSEQYF.